This T cell receptor beta chain was identified during a study of cytomegalovirus exposure and HLA in healthy donors. Study-wide findings and caveats: Testing in vitro showed a few CMV-associated chains specific for CMV antigens.

Notes on this clone: Its antigen is currently unknown.

PCR was performed using 60 Vbeta and 13 Jbeta primers. Libraries were prepared by immunoSEQ multiplex PCR; TCRdb keeps only in-frame clonotypes and omits some of them. This table has 150,000 to 200,000 clones, around 80% appearing once. The V segment lost 1 base and the J segment 4 bases; nucleotides outside the gene matches: 13. This CDR3 comprises 19 residues. CDR1 and CDR2 from the germline V gene are LNHNV and YYDKDF (reference sequence). The rearrangement uses TRBV15 and TRBJ2-2; the match to TRBD2 covers 9 bases. The TCR comes from a woman aged 30 to 39 in good health and CMV-seropositive. The sample was PBMCs. CDR3 in DNA: TGTGCCACCAGCAGAGGTTCTAGCGGGATCCAGACCTTCACCGGGGAGCTGTTTTTT. Its translation is CATSRGSSGIQTFTGELFF.